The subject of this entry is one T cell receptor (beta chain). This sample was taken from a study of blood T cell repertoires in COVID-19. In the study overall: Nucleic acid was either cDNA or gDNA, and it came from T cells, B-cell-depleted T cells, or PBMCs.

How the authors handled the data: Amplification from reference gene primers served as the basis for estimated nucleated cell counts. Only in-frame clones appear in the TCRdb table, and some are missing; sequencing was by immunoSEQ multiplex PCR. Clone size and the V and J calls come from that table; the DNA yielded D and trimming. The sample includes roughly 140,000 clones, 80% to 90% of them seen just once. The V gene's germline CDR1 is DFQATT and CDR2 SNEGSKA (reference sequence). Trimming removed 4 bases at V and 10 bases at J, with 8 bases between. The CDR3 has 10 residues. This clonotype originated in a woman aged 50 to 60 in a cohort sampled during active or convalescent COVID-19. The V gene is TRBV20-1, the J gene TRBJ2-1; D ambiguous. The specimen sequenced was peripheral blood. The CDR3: CSAISREQFF. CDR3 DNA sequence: TGCAGTGCTATTAGCCGAGAGCAGTTCTTC.